This TCR beta chain was captured in a study of T-cell memory formation after mild COVID-19. The CDR3 is 15 residues long. V lost 5 bases and J lost 2, with 15 bases in between. In germline, CDR1 is LGHDT, CDR2 YNNKEL (reference sequence). Findings of the study overall: A balance of CD4 and CD8 characterized clones contracting day 15 to 85, whereas later expanders leaned CD4+.

Notes on this clonotype: Antigen unknown.

TCRdb itself ran the 5' RACE reads through MiXCR, one entry per CDR3 protein. The sample carries approximately 500,000 distinct CDR3 sequences, roughly 25% recorded once. The chain has TRBV3-1 and TRBJ1-2, with D unresolved. The TCR sequence derives from an adult woman who had mild COVID-19 (a few samples of this study predate the infection). Cell type and time point are not known. Source material: PBMCs or a T cell subset sorted from them (not recorded which). Here the CDR3 DNA reads TGTGCCAGCAGCTATGCCAATGGCAGAAACTATGGCTACACCTTC. Amino acids: CASSYANGRNYGYTF.